These 16 T cell receptor beta chains came from one sample sequenced in a study of immune evolution from preneoplasia to lung adenocarcinoma. Data came from immunoSEQ multiplex PCR; TCRdb stores just in-frame clones and leaves some out. The sample includes 30,000 to 45,000 clones, 74% seen only once; the top ten take around 6.5%. Sequencing was performed on FFPE invasive lung adenocarcinoma tissue. These receptors were obtained from a person between 60 and 69 years old with lung adenocarcinoma.

V usage is TRBV11-3 and J usage is TRBJ2-1, with 8 bases fitting TRBD2. V shed 5 bases, J shed 7 bases, and the junction held 4 bases outside the gene matches. This CDR3 contains 13 residues. CDR1 and CDR2 from the germline V gene are SGHNT and YENEEA. CDR3 DNA sequence: TGTGCCAGCAGCCCGGGGGGGCCTAATGAGCAGTTCTTC. Amino acids: CASSPGGPNEQFF.

Regarding this clone: A read error may produce the germline difference seen at one junction end. The chain employs TRBV7-2 and TRBJ1-1, with D unclear. Germline CDR1 is SGHTA and CDR2 is FQGNSA. CDR3 length: 15 amino acids. CDR3 DNA: TGTGCCAGCAGCTTAGGGAGAGGTGTGAAAACTGAAGCTTTCTTT. Residues: CASSLGRGVKTEAFF.

The chain is built from TRBV5-1 and TRBJ2-2; TRBD2 aligns across 15 bases. V trimming: 3 bases; J trimming: 6 bases; junction bases outside the gene matches: 9. The CDR3 sequence is 18 residues long. CDR1 and CDR2 (germline): SGHRS, YFSETQ. The DNA for the CDR3 is TGCGCCAGCAGCTCCGGGACTAGCGGGAGGATGAGAGCCGGGGAGCTGTTTTTT. Its translation: CASSSGTSGRMRAGELFF.

The V gene is TRBV7-9, the J gene TRBJ2-7; D is possibly TRBD2 (6 bases). The V gene's germline CDR1 is SEHNR and CDR2 FQNEAQ (reference sequence). The CDR3 is 14 residues long. Trimming took 4 bases from V and 3 from J, leaving 13 bases between them. The CDR3, as DNA: TGTGCCAGCAGCTCTCAAGGCGGGATCTACGAGCAGTACTTC. Translation: CASSSQGGIYEQYF.

This clone was counted only a few times. The chain links TRBV19 to TRBJ2-3; D is unclear. This CDR3 comprises 14 residues. Trimming took 6 bases from V and 2 from J, leaving 12 bases between them. Germline V gene lookup returns CDR1 LNHDA and CDR2 SQIVND (reference sequence). As DNA, the CDR3 is TGTGCCAGTAGGCCACCCGCAGACACAGATACGCAGTATTTT. This encodes CASRPPADTDTQYF.

CDR3 protein: CASSLAPLTGGFADTQYF. For the CDR3, the DNA is TGTGCCAGCAGCTTAGCGCCGTTGACAGGGGGCTTTGCAGATACGCAGTATTTT. The J gene is TRBJ2-3, the V gene TRBV7-8; 10 bases are shared with TRBD1. CDR1 is SGHVS and CDR2 is FQNEAQ in the germline V gene. CDR3 length: 18 amino acids. V lost 0 bases and J lost 4; bases outside the gene matches: 10. Based on the CDR3 plus reference TRBV7-8 and TRBJ2-3, the full variable domain is GAGVSQSPRYKVAKRGQDVALRCDPISGHVSLFWYQQALGQGPEFLTYFQNEAQLDKSGLPSDRFFAERPEGSVSTLKIQRTQQEDSAVYLCASSLAPLTGGFADTQYFGPGTRLTVL.

Details on this clone: Other nucleotide sequences from this sample produce the same CDR3. The chain uses TRBV7-2 and TRBJ1-1, with a weak D call TRBD1 (6 bases). CDR3 length: 13 amino acids. V was pared by 2 bases and J by 11 bases, with 15 bases between. Germline V gene lookup returns CDR1 SGHTA and CDR2 FQGNSA. CDR3 residues: CASSLLQGRGAFF. CDR3 DNA sequence: TGTGCCAGCAGCTTATTACAGGGCCGGGGGGCTTTCTTT.

The chain joins TRBV4-1 to TRBJ1-4, with TRBD1 as a possible D gene (6 bases). Germline CDR1 is MGHRA and CDR2 is YSYEKL. Trimming pared 1 base from V and 5 bases from J, leaving 11 bases between. The CDR3 sequence is 15 residues long. In DNA form, the CDR3 reads TGCGCCAGCAGCCAAGTGTGGGGGGCAAATGAAAAACTGTTTTTT. It is translated as CASSQVWGANEKLFF.

The V call is TRBV30, the J call TRBJ2-4; 7 bases are shared with TRBD1. Germline V gene data show CDR1 as GTSNPN and CDR2 as SVGIG (reference sequence). The J segment lost 0 bases and the V segment lost 8 bases, leaving 7 bases of the junction unmatched. The CDR3 length is 14 residues. The CDR3, as DNA: TGTGCCCGGGGACAGAGCTTAGCCAAAAACATTCAGTACTTC. This translates into CARGQSLAKNIQYF. Based on the CDR3 plus reference TRBV30 and TRBJ2-4, the full variable domain is SQTIHQWPATLVQPVGSPLSLECTVEGTSNPNLYWYRQAAGRGLQLLFYSVGIGQISSEVPQNLSASRPQDRQFILSSKKLLLSDSGFYLCARGQSLAKNIQYFGAGTRLSVL.

CDR3 loop: CASSIDNRPLGGYTF. CDR3 bases: TGTGCCAGTAGTATAGATAACCGGCCCTTAGGGGGCTACACCTTC. This chain joins TRBV19 and TRBJ1-2, with D unresolved. The CDR3 contains 15 residues. The ends were cut back, 0 bases at V and 8 bases at J, with 16 bases in the middle. The germline gives CDR1 LNHDA, CDR2 SQIVND (reference sequence). Complete variable domain (other parts from reference TRBV19 and TRBJ1-2): DGGITQSPKYLFRKEGQNVTLSCEQNLNHDAMYWYRQDPGQGLRLIYYSQIVNDFQKGDIAEGYSVSREKKESFPLTVTSAQKNPTAFYLCASSIDNRPLGGYTFGSGTRLTVV.

This chain joins TRBV11-3 and TRBJ2-2; 12 bases match TRBD2. This CDR3 is 16 amino acids long. Looked up from germline, CDR1 is SGHNT and CDR2 is YENEEA. V shed 5 bases and J 6 bases; nucleotides not matched to a gene: 7. The CDR3 region is CASSRRLAGAPGELFF. The CDR3 nucleotides read TGTGCCAGCAGCCGCAGACTAGCGGGAGCACCCGGGGAGCTGTTTTTT.

The rearrangement joins TRBV7-2 to TRBJ2-2; TRBD2 is a possible D gene (7 bases). The CDR3 is 17 residues long. The germline V and J ends were trimmed by 5 bases and 2 bases, with 18 bases remaining between them. The germline V gene has CDR1 SGHTA and CDR2 FQGNSA. The CDR3 DNA follows: TGTGCCAGCAGCCCTAAAGTAGGGGGGGCCAACACCGGGGAGCTGTTTTTT. Its protein product is CASSPKVGGANTGELFF.

The chain is built from TRBV29-1 and TRBJ2-3; a weak D match, TRBD2 (6 bases). V lost 5 bases to trimming and J lost 7 bases, with 19 bases between them. CDR1 SQVTM and CDR2 ANQGSEA come from the germline V gene. The CDR3 length is 14 residues. As DNA, the CDR3 is TGCAGCGTTACGTGGGGGATTGCGGGAAATACGCAGTATTTT. Its translation is CSVTWGIAGNTQYF.

The chain employs TRBV30 and TRBJ2-1; 11 nucleotides agree with TRBD2. This CDR3 comprises 16 residues. Per germline, CDR1 GTSNPN and CDR2 SVGIG (reference sequence). Germline trimming cut 2 bases from V and 2 bases from J; bases unmatched to any gene: 5. The CDR3 nucleotides are TGTGCCTGGAGTCTAGCGGGAGGATCCCCCTACAATGAGCAGTTCTTC. This encodes CAWSLAGGSPYNEQFF.

The chain uses TRBV7-2 and TRBJ2-1, with D possibly TRBD1 on 5 matching bases. CDR1 and CDR2 from the germline V gene are SGHTA and FQGNSA. Trimming removed 0 bases from V and 5 bases from J, with 5 bases in between. The CDR3 sequence is 13 residues long. DNA for the CDR3: TGTGCCAGCAGCTTAGCCAGGGACAATGAGCAGTTCTTC. Translating gives CASSLARDNEQFF.

The chain combines TRBV27 with TRBJ2-5; 7 nucleotides match TRBD2. Germline lookup yields CDR1 MNHEY and CDR2 SMNVEV (reference sequence). Losses at the gene ends were 3 bases for V and 5 bases for J; bases not matched to a gene: 9. This CDR3 has 15 amino acids. The chain's CDR3 is CASSLAGDYGETQYF. In nucleotides, the CDR3 is TGTGCCAGCAGTTTGGCGGGAGATTACGGGGAGACCCAGTACTTC.